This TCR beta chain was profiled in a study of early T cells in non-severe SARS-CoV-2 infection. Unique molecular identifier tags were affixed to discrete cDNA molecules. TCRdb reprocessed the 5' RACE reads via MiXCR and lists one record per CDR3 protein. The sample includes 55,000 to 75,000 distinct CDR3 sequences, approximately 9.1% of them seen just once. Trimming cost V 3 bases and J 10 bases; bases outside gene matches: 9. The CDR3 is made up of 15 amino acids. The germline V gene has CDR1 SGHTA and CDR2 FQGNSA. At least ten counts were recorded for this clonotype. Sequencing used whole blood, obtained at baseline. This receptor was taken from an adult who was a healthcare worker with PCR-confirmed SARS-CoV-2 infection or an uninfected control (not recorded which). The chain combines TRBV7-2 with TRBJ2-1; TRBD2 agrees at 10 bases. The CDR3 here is CASSFLSSGRGEQFF. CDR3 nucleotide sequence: TGTGCCAGCAGCTTTTTGTCTAGCGGGAGAGGGGAGCAGTTCTTC.